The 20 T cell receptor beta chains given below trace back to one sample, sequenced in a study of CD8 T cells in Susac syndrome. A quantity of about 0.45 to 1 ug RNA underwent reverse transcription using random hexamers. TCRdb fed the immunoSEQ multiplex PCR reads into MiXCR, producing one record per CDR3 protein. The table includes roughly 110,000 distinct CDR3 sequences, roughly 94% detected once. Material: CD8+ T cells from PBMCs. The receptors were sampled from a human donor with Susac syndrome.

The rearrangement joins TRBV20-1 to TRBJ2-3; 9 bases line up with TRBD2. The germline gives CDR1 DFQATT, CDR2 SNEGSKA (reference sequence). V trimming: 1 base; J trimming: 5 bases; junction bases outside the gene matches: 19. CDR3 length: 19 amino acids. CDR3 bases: TGCAGTGCTAGAGTAAGGCGGGGGGGCCTTTCGTTACCTCAAGATACGCAGTATTTT. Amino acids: CSARVRRGGLSLPQDTQYF.

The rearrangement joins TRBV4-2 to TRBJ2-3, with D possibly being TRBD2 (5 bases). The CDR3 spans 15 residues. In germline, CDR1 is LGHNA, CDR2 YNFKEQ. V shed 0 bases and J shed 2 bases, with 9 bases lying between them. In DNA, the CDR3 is TGTGCCAGCAGCCAAGAGACGGGGATCACAGATACGCAGTATTTT. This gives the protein CASSQETGITDTQYF.

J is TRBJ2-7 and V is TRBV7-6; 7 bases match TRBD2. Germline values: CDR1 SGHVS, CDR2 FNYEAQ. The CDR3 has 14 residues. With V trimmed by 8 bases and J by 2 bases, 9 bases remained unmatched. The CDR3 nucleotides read TGTGCCAGCTCCGGGGAGGGAGACCCCTACGAGCAGTACTTC. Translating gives CASSGEGDPYEQYF.

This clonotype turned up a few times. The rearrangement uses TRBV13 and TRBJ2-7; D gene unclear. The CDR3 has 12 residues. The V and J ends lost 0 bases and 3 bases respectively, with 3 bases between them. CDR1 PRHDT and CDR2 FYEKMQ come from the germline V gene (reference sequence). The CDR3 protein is CASSLGVYEQYF. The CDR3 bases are TGTGCCAGCAGCTTAGGGGTCTACGAGCAGTACTTC.

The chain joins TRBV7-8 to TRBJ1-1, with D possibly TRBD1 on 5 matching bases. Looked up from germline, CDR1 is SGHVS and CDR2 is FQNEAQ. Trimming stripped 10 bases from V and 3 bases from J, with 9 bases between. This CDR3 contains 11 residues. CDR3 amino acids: CATGGYTEAFF. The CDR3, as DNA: TGTGCCACGGGGGGTTACACTGAAGCTTTCTTT.

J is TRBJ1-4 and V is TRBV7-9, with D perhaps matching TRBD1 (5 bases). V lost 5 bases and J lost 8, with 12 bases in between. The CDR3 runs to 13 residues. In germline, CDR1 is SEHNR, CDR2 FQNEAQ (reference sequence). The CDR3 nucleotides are TGTGCCAGCAGCACGGGACCCTCGGAAAAACTGTTTTTT. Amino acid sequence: CASSTGPSEKLFF.

The CDR3 loop reads CATSRDATNNEQFF. Written as DNA, the CDR3 is TGTGCCACCAGCAGAGATGCCACCAACAATGAGCAGTTCTTC. The rearrangement links TRBV15 to TRBJ2-1; no definite D call. This CDR3 contains 14 residues. The germline CDR1 and CDR2 sequences are LNHNV and YYDKDF (reference sequence). The V end lost 0 bases, the J end lost 5 bases, and 8 bases lay between the germline ends.

This chain's CDR3 is CASSLPGAQPHF. CDR3 DNA sequence: TGTGCCAGCTCGCTCCCTGGGGCCCAGCCGCATTTT. This chain uses TRBV18 with TRBJ1-5; D is perhaps TRBD1 (5 bases). The length of the CDR3 is 12 residues. CDR1 KGHSH and CDR2 LQKENI come from the germline V gene. Between the trimmed V and J ends, which lost 6 bases and 15 bases, there was a span of 18 bases.

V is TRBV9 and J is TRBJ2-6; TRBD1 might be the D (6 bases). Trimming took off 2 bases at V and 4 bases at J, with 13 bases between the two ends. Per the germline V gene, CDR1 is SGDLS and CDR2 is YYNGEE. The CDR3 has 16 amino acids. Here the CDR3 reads CASSVGRGSGANVLTF. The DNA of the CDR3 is TGTGCCAGCAGCGTGGGCAGGGGATCAGGGGCCAACGTCCTGACTTTC. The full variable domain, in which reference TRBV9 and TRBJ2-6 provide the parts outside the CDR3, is DSGVTQTPKHLITATGQRVTLRCSPRSGDLSVYWYQQSLDQGLQFLIQYYNGEERAKGNILERFSAQQFPDLHSELNLSSLELGDSALYFCASSVGRGSGANVLTFGAGSRLTVL.

In DNA form, the CDR3 reads TGTGCCAGCACCCCACTGGGAGGCACAGATACGCAGTATTTT. This sequence encodes CASTPLGGTDTQYF. The chain couples TRBV27 to TRBJ2-3; a weak D match, TRBD2 (5 bases). Germline lookup yields CDR1 MNHEY and CDR2 SMNVEV (reference sequence). This CDR3 contains 14 residues. V lost 7 bases and J 1 base, leaving 12 bases between the germline ends.

CDR3 residues: CATSRVWDSDQPQHF. The CDR3 nucleotides are TGTGCCACCAGCAGAGTCTGGGACAGTGATCAGCCCCAGCATTTT. The V gene is TRBV15, the J gene TRBJ1-5; TRBD1 agrees at 7 bases. The CDR3 is 15 residues long. Germline CDR1 is LNHNV and CDR2 is YYDKDF (reference sequence). Germline trimming cut 1 base from V and 5 bases from J; bases unmatched to any gene: 5.

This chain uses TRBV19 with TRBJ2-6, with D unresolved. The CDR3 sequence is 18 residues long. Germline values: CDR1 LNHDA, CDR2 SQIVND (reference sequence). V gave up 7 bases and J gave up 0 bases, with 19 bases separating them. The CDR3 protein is CASNLFGRFSSGANVLTF. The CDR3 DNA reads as TGTGCCAGTAACTTGTTCGGCAGGTTTTCCTCTGGGGCCAACGTCCTGACTTTC.

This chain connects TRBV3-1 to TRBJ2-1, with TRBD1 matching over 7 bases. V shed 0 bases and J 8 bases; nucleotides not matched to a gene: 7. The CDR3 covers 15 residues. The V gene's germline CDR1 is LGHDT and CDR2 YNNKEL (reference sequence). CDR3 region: CASSQDTDRFDEQFF. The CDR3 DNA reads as TGTGCCAGCAGCCAAGATACGGACAGGTTCGATGAGCAGTTCTTC.

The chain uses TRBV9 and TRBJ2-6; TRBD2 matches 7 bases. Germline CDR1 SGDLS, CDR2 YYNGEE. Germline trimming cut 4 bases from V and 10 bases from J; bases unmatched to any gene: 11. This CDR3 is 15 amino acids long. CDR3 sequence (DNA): TGTGCCAGCAGCTCAGGACTAGTGTCTAGAAACGTCCTGACTTTC. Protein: CASSSGLVSRNVLTF. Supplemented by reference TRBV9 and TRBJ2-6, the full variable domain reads DSGVTQTPKHLITATGQRVTLRCSPRSGDLSVYWYQQSLDQGLQFLIQYYNGEERAKGNILERFSAQQFPDLHSELNLSSLELGDSALYFCASSSGLVSRNVLTFGAGSRLTVL.

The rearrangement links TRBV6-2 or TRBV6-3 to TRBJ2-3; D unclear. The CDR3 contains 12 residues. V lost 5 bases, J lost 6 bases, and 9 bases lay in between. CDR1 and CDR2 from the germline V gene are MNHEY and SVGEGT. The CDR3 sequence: CASSPPQDTQYF. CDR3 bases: TGTGCCAGCAGTCCCCCTCAGGATACGCAGTATTTT.

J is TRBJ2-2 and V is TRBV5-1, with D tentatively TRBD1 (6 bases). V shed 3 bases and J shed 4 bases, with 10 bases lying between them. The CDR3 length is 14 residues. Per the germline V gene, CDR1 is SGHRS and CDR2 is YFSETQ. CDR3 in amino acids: CASSWGRGTGELFF. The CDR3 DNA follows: TGCGCCAGCAGCTGGGGCAGGGGCACCGGGGAGCTGTTTTTT.

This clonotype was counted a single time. The CDR3 coding sequence is TGTGCCAGCAGTTTATCGTTGCGGGGCACAGATACGCAGTATTTT. It codes for CASSLSLRGTDTQYF. The chain uses TRBV27 and TRBJ2-3; perhaps TRBD2 as D (5 bases). V was trimmed by 0 bases and J by 1 base, leaving 8 bases between them. Germline-derived CDR1 and CDR2 are MNHEY and SMNVEV (reference sequence). CDR3 length: 15 residues.

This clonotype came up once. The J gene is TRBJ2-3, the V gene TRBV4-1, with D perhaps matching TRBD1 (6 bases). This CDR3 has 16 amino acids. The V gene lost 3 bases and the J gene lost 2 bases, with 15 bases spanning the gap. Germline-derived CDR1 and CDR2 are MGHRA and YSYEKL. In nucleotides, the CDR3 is TGCGCCAGCAGCCAGGAACAGGGAAGCTACACAGATACGCAGTATTTT. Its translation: CASSQEQGSYTDTQYF.

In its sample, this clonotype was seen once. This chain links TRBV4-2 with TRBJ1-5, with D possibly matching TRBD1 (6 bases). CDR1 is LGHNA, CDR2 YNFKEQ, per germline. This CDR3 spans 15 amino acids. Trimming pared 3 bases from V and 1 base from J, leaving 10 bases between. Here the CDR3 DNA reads TGTGCCAGCAGCCAGGAAACAGGGAGCAATCAGCCCCAGCATTTT. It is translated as CASSQETGSNQPQHF.

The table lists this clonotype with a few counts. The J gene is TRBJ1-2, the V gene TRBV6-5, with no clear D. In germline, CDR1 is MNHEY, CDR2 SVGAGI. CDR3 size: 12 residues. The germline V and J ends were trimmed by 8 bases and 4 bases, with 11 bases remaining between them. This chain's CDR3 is CASRGSSYGYTF. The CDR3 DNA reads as TGTGCCAGCCGCGGGTCCAGCTATGGCTACACCTTC.